This entry describes one T cell receptor beta chain. What antigen it recognizes has not been identified. No much larger clone exists at a distance of one base, and base qualities are not known. The library came from the immunoSEQ multiplex PCR assay. The multiplex PCR relied on a mix of 60 forward primers for TCR Vbeta segments and 13 reverse primers for TCR Jbeta segments. The CDR3 region of rearranged TCR beta genes was amplified from genomic DNA with a multiplex PCR assay. The Illumina HiSeq System was used to sequence the amplified TCR beta libraries as 87-base-pair reads. In the source study's methods: A later analysis counted 75 million to 100 million unique TCR beta chains across the 550 to 700 repertoires, and roughly 9.9 million of these chains were shared by at least two donors. Raw reads were error-corrected and collapsed into unique sequences with a nearest-neighbor algorithm that merged closely related sequences to remove PCR and sequencing errors. V, D and J gene segments were assigned by aligning CDR3 sequences to IMGT reference sequences. For a sequence to be retained, a match of at least six nucleotides to both a V gene segment and a J gene segment was required. Rearrangements were classified as productive when the CDR3 lacked stop codons and remained in frame with V and J, and all other rearrangements were classified as non-productive. CDR3 was defined by IMGT convention, running from the second conserved V-encoded cysteine to the conserved J-encoded phenylalanine. The earlier analysis of fewer than 700 of the donors excluded sequences that lacked an unambiguous match to a single V gene segment. An earlier analysis of some 610 of the donors called V segments functional above 56.7% productive rearrangements and segregating when the between-donor standard deviation exceeded 5%. A statistical classification framework was built for diagnosing cytomegalovirus status from the catalog of TCR beta chain sequences. A later analysis assigned V and J genes by comparing TCR nucleotide sequences with IMGT/GENE-DB human TR gene sequences. In a later analysis, CDR3 sequences and most-parsimonious VDJ recombination scenarios were assigned using the TCRdist pipeline. A later analysis defined each TCR beta chain by its CDR3 amino acid sequence plus V-gene family, and excluded reads lacking a unique V-gene family. In a later analysis, 450 to 600 highly shared, low-generation-probability nucleotide sequences were removed to address suspected cross-contamination and a sequencing artifact. In a later analysis, a clonal expansion index for each public chain was calculated from normalized within-repertoire ranks of inferred template counts. In a later analysis, generation probabilities were computed with a VDJ recombination model fitted to out-of-frame rearrangements, and the resulting probabilities were checked against IGoR. In a later analysis, TCR-TCR, TCR-HLA and TCR-CMV co-occurrence was scored with hypergeometric tests, and a repertoire-size bias correction was applied to TCR pairs. False discovery rates were estimated in a later analysis by permuting HLA or CMV assignments 20 times. In a later analysis, co-occurring TCRs were grouped with DBSCAN, and TCRdist sequence similarity was added when clustering was performed within HLA-allele-positive subsets. Repertoires with fewer than 30,000 or more than 120,000 public chains were left out of co-occurrence clustering, as were four to six repertoires with anomalous nucleotide sharing. TCRdb re-hosts the immuneACCESS table, in-frame sequences only. Its copies lack some clones; in the studies checked, an unresolved V gene accounts for under half of them, and the cause for the rest is not known. V and J calls and clone size are given by that table; D and trimming were obtained from the DNA. The sample profile shows about 120,000 clones; 65% to 80% of them were found once. Less than 3% of the sample is taken by the ten largest.

The sample belongs to a study of cytomegalovirus exposure and HLA in healthy donors (TCRdb year 2017). Regarding the study in general: An earlier analysis of several hundred of the donors reported 276 Gb of sequence data and 117 million unique TCR beta sequences obtained from some 200 million T cells. An early release covering more than 500 HLA-typed donors comprised about 320 gigabases of sequencing data and 65 million to 100 million unique TCR sequences. Among the approximately 420 genotyped donors, 81% belonged to the genetic ancestry cluster associated with self-reported Caucasian donors. The study was designed to test whether signatures of past pathogen exposure could be identified by cataloging public T cell receptors. The study profiled the T cell repertoires of about 640 subjects by immunosequencing and related them to cytomegalovirus serostatus. A separate validation cohort of over 95 different subjects was used in addition to the approximately 640-subject first cohort. High-throughput TCR immunosequencing, statistical association of individual TCRs with disease status, and machine learning were combined to predict cytomegalovirus infection status. In a later analysis, previously published TCR beta repertoires from more than 500 donors were re-analyzed and high-resolution HLA genotyping was added so that TCR occurrence patterns could be studied. Rather than drawing on any new phenotypic data, the later analysis identified candidate immune exposures from TCR beta sequences and the way those sequences occurred across donors. In an earlier analysis of over 550 of the donors, high-throughput TCR beta sequencing was used to judge whether each TCR beta V gene segment behaved as functional or pseudogenic. Alongside the repertoire data, information on donor age, sex, ethnicity and CMV serostatus was compiled. A later genetic analysis took genome-wide SNP genotypes for about 65% of the 666 donors and used that subset as a discovery cohort. Every repertoire in the discovery cohort had been generated on one and the same sequencing platform. Class I and class II HLA loci were covered by the typing at four-digit resolution. The number of donors typed differed by locus, with roughly 629-640 for A, B, C, DRB1 and DQB1, roughly 520 for DQA1, under 610 for DPA1, and some 440 for DPB1. A few DR-DQ haplotypes were handled as single units for association and clustering because linkage in the cohort was strong. Among under 450 genotyped donors of the cohort, an average of roughly 240,000 unique TCR beta nucleotide sequences were sequenced per donor, roughly 20% of them non-productive. The investigation overall reported the following: A group of highly shared sequence variants was considered likely to be a technical artifact of the sequencing pipeline. In a later analysis, most CMV-associated TCR beta chains were found to appear HLA-restricted, with HLA associations seemingly driven largely by CMV exposure. V-gene and J-gene trimming of TCR beta chains was associated with a missense DCLRE1C variant in a later genetic analysis, and the association was replicated in an independent cohort. A later genetic analysis reported fewer N-insertions in productive TCRs among donors in an Asian-associated ancestry cluster than the roughly 650-donor mean. Correlated functional status among segregating V segments might reflect linkage disequilibrium, but an unknown experimental factor could not be ruled out. In a later analysis, several top co-occurrence clusters were reported to appear linked to parvovirus B19, influenza, CMV and Epstein-Barr virus. Three of the identified cytomegalovirus-associated TCR beta chains were confirmed in vitro to be specific for cytomegalovirus antigens. In a later analysis, the rate of TCR association differed among HLA loci, with DRB1 alleles having the most associated TCRs and HLA-C alleles having the fewest. In this cohort, only TCR beta chains were sequenced, and detectable features were limited by the absence of alpha or paired-chain data. The classifier was reported to diagnose cytomegalovirus status with high specificity and sensitivity in both the original and validation cohorts. A further reported finding was that TCR beta sequences accurately predicted the HLA-A and HLA-B alleles for most subjects in the first cohort. In an earlier analysis of 587 of the donors, most TCR beta V segments appeared in productive rearrangements about 90% or about 30% of the time, broadly matching IMGT annotations. Immune exposure information for the cohort was limited to CMV serostatus. The study gave a list of 150 to 200 TCR beta chains associated with cytomegalovirus. According to the authors, the approach could potentially be generalized to other disease states and immunological phenotypes. When HLA alleles, especially DR and DQ, strongly co-occurred, attributing TCR associations to individual alleles was difficult. Specific HLA alleles were associated with around 18,000 TCR beta sequences at a false discovery rate of 0.05 in a later analysis. Roughly 15 rarely observed V segments, including chromosome 9 orphons, were excluded from the earlier analysis of about 500 of the donors because counts were too low. In a later analysis, HLA-associated TCR beta chains were found to be more clonally expanded and to have lower generation probabilities than equally common non-associated chains. Because HLA typing was missing for some donors at each locus, association tests included only the typed subset. Roughly uniform sequencing depth across donors was assumed in presence/absence analyses, although this assumption may not hold. Across donors, most TCR sequences were observed very rarely, whereas some public TCRs were present in many individuals.

The cohort was made up of approximately 700 healthy bone marrow donors. Cohort members were all nominally healthy when sampled, although unrecorded immune exposures were likely present. The donor was CMV seronegative and belonged to the group of more than 300 seronegative cohort members. A peripheral blood sample was collected from each donor, and TCR beta sequencing was performed on peripheral blood mononuclear cells. The Qiagen DNeasy Blood Extraction Kit was used to extract genomic DNA from the blood cell samples. This TCR was recovered from a female donor in good health and CMV-seronegative. Sequencing used PBMCs.

The sequenced DNA is TGTGCCAGCAGTCCCACACTGCAGGGGGCGGTCACCTTC. Translation gives CASSPTLQGAVTF. The sequence links TRBV6-4 to TRBJ1-2, and 8 junction bases match TRBD1. Trimming removed 5 bases from V and 13 bases from J; the gene matches leave 12 bases unexplained. Spanning cysteine to phenylalanine, the CDR3 consists of 13 amino acids. The entry retains the CDR3 DNA only, 39 bases that are in frame from base 1. The germline V gene sets CDR1 to MRHNA and CDR2 to SNTAGT.